This TCR beta chain comes out of a study of T cell clonality in common variable immunodeficiency. Overall study findings and caveats: Fewer deletions and N-nucleotide insertions were reportedly seen in common variable immunodeficiency TCR beta sequences. Compared with healthy controls, CVID subjects showed increased TCRbeta clonality, mostly in about a third.

Trimming left V 8 bases short and J 0 bases short, with 13 bases between. The CDR3 is 14 amino acids. Germline CDR1 and CDR2: GTSNPN and SVGIG (reference sequence). This clone has more than one count but fewer than ten. The antigen is not known. The sequence runs out 3 residues before the end of the CDR3; the remainder is reconstructed from the germline J gene. TCRdb's copy holds only in-frame clones and misses some; the assay was immunoSEQ multiplex PCR. The table lists 25,000 to 35,000 clones, with no singletons. CVID subjects were neither ill nor on immunomodulatory or immunosuppressive medication at sampling. Heparinized whole blood, roughly 4.5 to 9 ml, came from each donor.

Sequencing input: peripheral blood mononuclear cells. The chain employs TRBV30 and TRBJ2-2; perhaps TRBD1 as D (6 bases). This clonotype originated in a human donor with common variable immunodeficiency. The covered CDR3 bases are TGTGCCCGACGAGGGACATCGAACACCGGGGAG. The encoded protein is CARRGTSNTGE. The CDR3 in its entirety is CARRGTSNTGELFF. The full variable domain, rest sourced from reference TRBV30 and TRBJ2-2, is SQTIHQWPATLVQPVGSPLSLECTVEGTSNPNLYWYRQAAGRGLQLLFYSVGIGQISSEVPQNLSASRPQDRQFILSSKKLLLSDSGFYLCARRGTSNTGELFFGEGSRLTVL.